These 21 T cell receptor beta chains originate from one sample sequenced in a study of PD-L1 blockade in urothelial cancer. Profiling relied on immunoSEQ multiplex PCR, and the TCRdb table lists in-frame clones only, not all of them. This table holds 45,000 to 65,000 clones, over 70% found once. Here the sequenced sample was PBMCs, taken around atezolizumab (anti-PD-L1) treatment. The receptors were gathered from a man between 35 and 55 years old with urothelial cancer.

This chain uses TRBV30 with TRBJ2-2; D is possibly TRBD2 (6 bases). CDR3 length: 14 residues. Germline CDR1 and CDR2: GTSNPN and SVGIG (reference sequence). V lost 4 bases and J lost 2, with 11 bases in between. CDR3 region: CAWTLGGNTGELFF. CDR3 coding DNA: TGTGCCTGGACCCTCGGGGGAAACACCGGGGAGCTGTTTTTT.

This chain links TRBV27 with TRBJ2-3; TRBD1 matches at 8 bases. The CDR3 totals 16 residues. The germline V gene has CDR1 MNHEY and CDR2 SMNVEV (reference sequence). Trimming took 4 bases from V and 2 from J; bases not matched to a gene: 8. The CDR3 nucleotides read TGTGCCAGCAGTTCCGGGACAGGAGATGACACAGATACGCAGTATTTT. Its translation is CASSSGTGDDTDTQYF.

The chain employs TRBV5-1 and TRBJ2-7, with D possibly matching TRBD2 (5 bases). The CDR3 has 15 amino acids. Trimming stripped 2 bases from V and 0 bases from J, with 12 bases between. Germline V gives CDR1 SGHRS, CDR2 YFSETQ. The CDR3 DNA sequence: TGCGCCAGCAGCTTCGGCCAGCGGAGCTCCTACGAGCAGTACTTC. Its protein product is CASSFGQRSSYEQYF.

The chain combines TRBV6-1 with TRBJ2-2; 11 bases align to TRBD1. Losses at the gene ends were 4 bases for V and 8 bases for J; bases not matched to a gene: 6. The CDR3 totals 15 residues. CDR1 is MNHNS and CDR2 is SASEGT in the germline V gene. In DNA form, the CDR3 reads TGTGCCAGCAGTGGGACAGGGGGCGACCTAGGGGAGCTGTTTTTT. Its translation: CASSGTGGDLGELFF.

This chain connects TRBV6-5 to TRBJ1-3; 9 bases line up with TRBD1. V dropped 7 bases and J dropped 2; count of bases not matched to a gene: 6. Germline CDR1 MNHEY, CDR2 SVGAGI. The CDR3 runs 15 residues. The CDR3 reads CASIRDRGTGNTIYF. CDR3 sequence (DNA): TGTGCCAGCATCAGAGACAGGGGGACTGGAAACACCATATATTTT.

V gene TRBV29-1 combines with J gene TRBJ2-3; 8 nucleotides line up with TRBD2. CDR3 size: 15 residues. The ends lost 2 bases at V and 2 bases at J; junction bases unmatched: 6. The V gene's germline CDR1 is SQVTM and CDR2 ANQGSEA. The CDR3 sequence is CSVEKAGGPTDTQYF. DNA for the CDR3: TGCAGCGTTGAAAAGGCGGGAGGACCCACAGATACGCAGTATTTT.

V is TRBV7-2 and J is TRBJ1-5, with 9 bases identical to TRBD1. Germline CDR1 and CDR2: SGHTA and FQGNSA. V shed 2 bases, J shed 4 bases, and the junction held 3 bases outside the gene matches. CDR3 size: 15 residues. This chain's CDR3 is CASSLTQGANQPQHF. DNA for the CDR3: TGTGCCAGCAGCTTAACACAGGGGGCTAATCAGCCCCAGCATTTT.

The chain joins TRBV11-3 to TRBJ2-7; D is perhaps TRBD1 (6 bases). V dropped 1 base and J dropped 5 bases, with 6 bases sitting between them. CDR3 length: 12 amino acids. Germline V gene data show CDR1 as SGHNT and CDR2 as YENEEA. CDR3: CASSLGGHEQYF. The CDR3 DNA sequence: TGTGCCAGCAGCTTAGGGGGGCACGAGCAGTACTTC.

V is TRBV14 and J is TRBJ2-1; D is ambiguous. Germline CDR1 is SGHDN and CDR2 is FVKESK. Trimming left V 3 bases short and J 6 bases short, with 9 bases between. The CDR3 has 13 residues. The CDR3 DNA reads TGTGCCAGCAGCCACGATTTGAGCAATGAGCAGTTCTTC. The encoded protein is CASSHDLSNEQFF.

The genes are TRBV18 and TRBJ2-1, with 11 positions matching TRBD2. The CDR3 extends over 15 amino acids. Germline lookup yields CDR1 KGHSH and CDR2 LQKENI. With V trimmed by 6 bases and J by 5 bases, 6 bases remained unmatched. The CDR3 bases are TGTGCCAGCTCCCTACTAGCGGGAGTTGACAATGAGCAGTTCTTC. This encodes CASSLLAGVDNEQFF.

This chain connects TRBV4-1 to TRBJ2-7, with D possibly TRBD2 on 5 matching bases. V was cut by 1 base and J by 6 bases, with 13 bases left in between. Germline-derived CDR1 and CDR2 are MGHRA and YSYEKL. The CDR3 spans 14 residues. The CDR3 region has the DNA TGCGCCAGCAGCCAAGGGGCCCTAGCATCCGAGCAGTACTTC. Translated, it gives CASSQGALASEQYF.

The chain is built from TRBV2 and TRBJ2-3; 8 nucleotides match TRBD2. The germline gives CDR1 SNHLY, CDR2 FYNNEI. The V and J ends lost 6 bases and 6 bases, in that order; junction bases with no gene match: 8. The length of the CDR3 is 14 residues. The CDR3 DNA follows: TGTGCCAGCAGCCGGGAAGCGGGAGTGGATACGCAGTATTTT. It encodes CASSREAGVDTQYF.

The rearrangement joins TRBV4-2 to TRBJ2-5, with 13 bases that match TRBD2. Germline CDR1 reads LGHNA; CDR2 reads YNFKEQ. The junction had 9 bases not matched to a gene; V was cut back by 0 bases and J by 5 bases. CDR3 length: 18 amino acids. The CDR3 sequence: CASSQDRTSGRVRETQYF. The CDR3 DNA follows: TGTGCCAGCAGCCAAGACAGGACTAGCGGGAGAGTCAGGGAGACCCAGTACTTC.

This clone was detected a few times. The rearrangement joins TRBV18 to TRBJ2-5, with a possible D match to TRBD2 (6 bases). V was pared by 3 bases and J by 4 bases, with 9 bases between. Germline V gene data show CDR1 as KGHSH and CDR2 as LQKENI. The CDR3 has 13 amino acids. CDR3 DNA sequence: TGTGCCAGCTCACCGGGACTCTCAGAGACCCAGTACTTC. It encodes CASSPGLSETQYF.

The V call is TRBV6-5, the J call TRBJ1-2; 9 bases fit TRBD1. Germline CDR1 MNHEY, CDR2 SVGAGI. This CDR3 has 14 amino acids. Trimming at V came to 2 bases and at J to 10 bases, leaving 8 bases not matched to a gene. CDR3 loop: CASSYGGQGRVYTF. DNA of the CDR3: TGTGCCAGCAGTTACGGGGGACAGGGAAGGGTCTACACCTTC.

The rearrangement uses TRBV5-1 and TRBJ2-3; TRBD2 aligns across 12 bases. The CDR3 runs 18 residues. J lost 3 bases, V lost 0 bases, and 8 bases had no gene match. Germline V gives CDR1 SGHRS, CDR2 YFSETQ. CDR3 loop: CASSLGPRLAGETDTQYF. For the CDR3, the DNA is TGCGCCAGCAGCTTGGGGCCCCGACTAGCGGGAGAAACAGATACGCAGTATTTT.

The V and J genes are TRBV7-2 and TRBJ1-1; no reliable D call. The CDR3 length is 14 residues. Germline V gives CDR1 SGHTA, CDR2 FQGNSA. V was clipped by 5 bases and J by 1 base, with 11 bases between them. CDR3 sequence: CASSPGTTNTEAFF. CDR3 nucleotides: TGTGCCAGCAGCCCCGGAACTACGAACACTGAAGCTTTCTTT. The full variable domain, with the rest looked up from reference TRBV7-2 and TRBJ1-1, is GAGVSQSPSNKVTEKGKDVELRCDPISGHTALYWYRQSLGQGLEFLIYFQGNSAPDKSGLPSDRFSAERTGGSVSTLTIQRTQQEDSAVYLCASSPGTTNTEAFFGQGTRLTVV.

V and J are TRBV4-1 and TRBJ2-7; 9 nucleotides align to TRBD2. The length of the CDR3 is 14 residues. CDR1 is MGHRA and CDR2 is YSYEKL in the germline V gene. The V gene end was trimmed by 4 bases and the J gene end by 5 bases; junction bases not matched to a gene: 6. The CDR3 loop is CASSRVAGEHEQYF. The CDR3 DNA sequence: TGCGCCAGCAGCCGAGTAGCGGGAGAGCACGAGCAGTACTTC.

CDR3 amino acids: CASSLRRSNEQFF. The CDR3 DNA sequence: TGCGCCAGCAGCTTGCGGCGGAGCAATGAGCAGTTCTTC. The rearrangement uses TRBV5-1 and TRBJ2-1, with D uncertain. Germline V CDR1 and CDR2: SGHRS, YFSETQ. V was trimmed by 1 base and J by 6 bases, leaving 8 bases between them. The CDR3 runs 13 residues.

The rearrangement joins TRBV7-9 to TRBJ2-7; 7 bases map to TRBD2. CDR1 and CDR2 (germline): SEHNR, FQNEAQ (reference sequence). V lost 2 bases and J lost 0; bases outside the gene matches: 1. The CDR3 extends over 14 amino acids. The CDR3 is CASSLLADSYEQYF. The CDR3 region has the DNA TGTGCCAGCAGCTTACTAGCGGACTCCTACGAGCAGTACTTC.

In its sample, this clone was seen once. This sequence joins TRBV15 and TRBJ2-1; the D gene is possibly TRBD2 (6 bases). The CDR3 sequence is 17 residues long. Germline values: CDR1 LNHNV, CDR2 YYDKDF (reference sequence). Trimming took off 0 bases at V and 4 bases at J, with 16 bases between the two ends. The CDR3 here is CATSRESAGRGYNEQFF. The CDR3, as DNA: TGTGCCACCAGCAGAGAATCAGCCGGGAGAGGTTACAATGAGCAGTTCTTC. Supplemented by reference TRBV15 and TRBJ2-1, the full variable domain reads DAMVIQNPRYQVTQFGKPVTLSCSQTLNHNVMYWYQQKSSQAPKLLFHYYDKDFNNEADTPDNFQSRRPNTSFCFLDIRSPGLGDTAMYLCATSRESAGRGYNEQFFGPGTRLTVL.